Listed here are 4 T cell receptor beta chains from one sample, sequenced in a study of T cells in Graves' hyperthyroidism and ophthalmopathy. Researchers amplified the TCR beta CDR3 regions from RNA transcripts. HTBI primers drove first-round RT-PCR of the TCR CDR3. TCRdb analysed the multiplex PCR reads with MiXCR anew, one entry per CDR3 protein. The data show roughly 170,000 distinct CDR3 sequences, 15% to 20% seen once. What was sequenced was blood. These TCRs come from a woman between 50 and 59 years old with Graves' hyperthyroidism.

The sample holds many counts of this clonotype. V usage is TRBV29-1 and J usage is TRBJ1-1; D is possibly TRBD1 (6 bases). This CDR3 is 12 amino acids long. Trimming stripped 0 bases from V and 8 bases from J, with 10 bases between. Germline CDR1 and CDR2: SQVTM and ANQGSEA. The CDR3 reads CSVEEEGEEAFF. CDR3 nucleotide sequence: TGCAGCGTTGAAGAGGAGGGGGAGGAAGCTTTCTTT.

This chain uses TRBV28 with TRBJ2-3; 8 bases are a match to TRBD1. The trim removed 3 bases at V and 4 bases at J, leaving 6 bases unmatched. The CDR3 has 15 amino acids. Germline lookup yields CDR1 MDHEN and CDR2 SYDVKM. The CDR3 loop is CASSFPGQGADTQYF. CDR3 in DNA: TGTGCCAGCAGTTTCCCTGGACAGGGCGCAGATACGCAGTATTTT.

This clonotype was counted only a few times. The chain carries TRBV6-1 and TRBJ1-4; possible D gene TRBD1, 6 bases. The CDR3 spans 14 residues. Germline V gene sequence: CDR1 MNHNS, CDR2 SASEGT. The V end lost 5 bases, the J end lost 8 bases, and 15 bases lay between the germline ends. The CDR3 bases are TGTGCCAGCAGTTCCACGGGGGGCGGGGAAAAACTGTTTTTT. Its translation is CASSSTGGGEKLFF.

This clonotype was seen at least ten times. This chain links TRBV3-2 with TRBJ1-5. TRBV3-2 is a pseudogene. This CDR3 region has 13 residues. The CDR3, as DNA: TGTGCCAGCAGCCGAGACAGTTATCAGCCCCAGCATTTT. It translates to CASSRDSYQPQHF.